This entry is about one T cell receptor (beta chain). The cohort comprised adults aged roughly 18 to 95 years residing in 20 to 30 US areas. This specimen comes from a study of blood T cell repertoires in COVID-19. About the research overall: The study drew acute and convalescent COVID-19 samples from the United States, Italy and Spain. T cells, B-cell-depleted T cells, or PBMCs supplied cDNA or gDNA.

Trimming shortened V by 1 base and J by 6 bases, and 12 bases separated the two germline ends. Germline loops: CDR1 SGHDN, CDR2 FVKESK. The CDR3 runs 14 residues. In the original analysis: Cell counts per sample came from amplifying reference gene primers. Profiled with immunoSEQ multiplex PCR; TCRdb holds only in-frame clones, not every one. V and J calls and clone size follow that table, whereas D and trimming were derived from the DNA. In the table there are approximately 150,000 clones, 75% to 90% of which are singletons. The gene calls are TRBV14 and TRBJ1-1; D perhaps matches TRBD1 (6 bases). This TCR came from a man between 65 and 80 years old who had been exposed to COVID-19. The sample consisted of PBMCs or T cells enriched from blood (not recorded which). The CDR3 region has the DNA TGTGCCAGCAGCCAAGTCAGCGGGGGGCCTGAAGCTTTCTTT. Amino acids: CASSQVSGGPEAFF.